These T cell receptor beta chains were read from a single sample in a study of T cell repertoires in cytomegalovirus infection. MiXCR, run by TCRdb on the reads, gives a single entry per CDR3 protein. Of under 150,000 distinct CDR3 sequences listed, 8.8% were seen once; the top ten hold roughly a tenth. Sequencing input: PBMCs. All receptors derive from a human donor in good health (CMV status not recorded). Some clones in this sample may be carry-over from other donors' samples. CDR3s include the opening cysteine and the closing phenylalanine or tryptophan. The order of the fields is J gene, D gene, V gene, CDR3 length, clone size, CDR3 DNA, CDR3 protein. D genes are given only for firm matches. Not every row has a clone size; where given, it reads once, few, many or a size class.

TRBJ2-3	TRBD2	TRBV2	16	many	TGTGCCAGCAGCACCGGGGAGGGGAGGGACGCAGATACGCAGTATTTT	CASSTGEGRDADTQYF
TRBJ2-5	TRBD2	TRBV28	16	many	TGTGCCAGCAGTCCCCTAGCGGGGGAGTACCAAGAGACCCAGTACTTC	CASSPLAGEYQETQYF
TRBJ1-1	-	TRBV19	15	-	TGTGCCAGTAGCTCTGTGACAGCGTTGAACACTGAAGCTTTCTTT	CASSSVTALNTEAFF
TRBJ1-4	-	TRBV19	15	-	TGTGCCAGTAGTGTTAACAGAGCAACTAATGAAAAACTGTTTTTT	CASSVNRATNEKLFF
TRBJ2-7	TRBD2	TRBV7-9	16	many	TGTGCCAGCAGCTCCCAAGGGTCTAGCGGCACCTACGAGCAGTACTTC	CASSSQGSSGTYEQYF
TRBJ1-1	-	TRBV7-2	14	many	TGTGCCAGCAGCTTTAGTCCGGATTATATGAAGGCTTTCTTT	CASSFSPDYMKAFF
TRBJ1-3	-	TRBV5-1	14	few	TGCGCCAGCAGCTTGCAGGGCGCTGGAAACACCATATATTTT	CASSLQGAGNTIYF
TRBJ2-3	-	TRBV6-8	14	-	TGTGCCAGCAGTTACTCAACCGGAGTGGGTACGCAGTATTTT	CASSYSTGVGTQYF
TRBJ2-7	-	TRBV29-1	13	many	TGCAGCGTTGAAGTTGGGGGGAACTACGAGCAGTACTTC	CSVEVGGNYEQYF
TRBJ2-5	-	TRBV11-2	14	many	TGTGCCAGCAGCTTAGGTTTATCTCAAGAGACCCAGTACTTC	CASSLGLSQETQYF
TRBJ1-6	-	TRBV7-6	18	many	TGTGCCAGCAGCGATCAGACAGGAACGAGCTCCTATAATTCACCCCTCCACTTT	CASSDQTGTSSYNSPLHF
TRBJ2-1	TRBD2	TRBV7-8	14	medium-sized	TGTGCCAGCACCAAGCGGGGGGGCGACAATGAGCAGTTCTTC	CASTKRGGDNEQFF
TRBJ2-2	TRBD1	TRBV20-1	13	many	TGCAGTGCCAAGGACAGGGATACCGGGGAGCTGTTTTTT	CSAKDRDTGELFF
TRBJ1-6	-	TRBV7-2	13	many	TGTGCCAGCAGCTTAGATAAAAATTCACCCCTCCACTTT	CASSLDKNSPLHF
TRBJ1-1	-	TRBV4-1	15	many	TGCGCCAGCAGCCATCGGGAGACAGGGAACACTGAAGCTTTCTTT	CASSHRETGNTEAFF
TRBJ2-1	TRBD2	TRBV7-9	15	-	TGTGCCAGCAGCTTTAGAGCGGGGGAGGTTCATGAGCAGTTCTTC	CASSFRAGEVHEQFF
TRBJ1-5	TRBD1	TRBV28	14	many	TGTGCCAGCAGTAGGGGACAGGGTGGACAGCCCCAGCATTTT	CASSRGQGGQPQHF
TRBJ2-5	-	TRBV7-2	14	many	TGTGCCAGCAGCCGTCGACGGGGGGCAGAGACCCAGTACTTC	CASSRRRGAETQYF
TRBJ2-5	-	TRBV2	13	many	TGTGCCAGCAGCGGTCAAGTACAAGAGACCCAGTACTTC	CASSGQVQETQYF
TRBJ2-7	-	TRBV12-3/TRBV12-4	15	few	TGTGCCAGCAGTCGACCGGGCCGATCCCCCTACGAGCAGTACTTC	CASSRPGRSPYEQYF
TRBJ1-1	-	TRBV2	14	-	TGTGCCAGCACCCGGGACTCCAAGAACACTGAAGCTTTCTTT	CASTRDSKNTEAFF
TRBJ2-3	TRBD2	TRBV2	15	many	TGTGCCAGCACCCTGGGACTAGCGGGCACAGATACGCAGTATTTT	CASTLGLAGTDTQYF
TRBJ1-6	TRBD1	TRBV20-1	14	-	TGCAGTGCTAGACCGGGACAGGGGTATTCACCCCTCCACTTT	CSARPGQGYSPLHF
TRBJ2-5	TRBD2	TRBV7-6	15	many	TGTGCCAGCAGCCCACGGAGCGGGGGGGTGGAGACCCAGTACTTC	CASSPRSGGVETQYF
TRBJ2-3	TRBD2	TRBV15	15	-	TGTGCCACCAGCAGAGGTCTAGCGGGGAAAGATACGCAGTATTTT	CATSRGLAGKDTQYF
TRBJ1-2	TRBD1	TRBV6-1	15	many	TGTGCCAGCAGTGCGACAGGGGGAGAGGGCTATGGCTACACCTTC	CASSATGGEGYGYTF
TRBJ1-2	-	TRBV18	14	few	TGTGCCAGCTCACCACTGTCGGAGAACTCCGGCTACACCTTC	CASSPLSENSGYTF
TRBJ1-3	-	TRBV7-2	16	many	TGTGCCAGCAGCTCTCTTGGGGCAATCTCTGGAAACACCATATATTTT	CASSSLGAISGNTIYF
TRBJ2-5	-	TRBV29-1	13	-	TGCAGCGTTGAAGCGGGGACCCAAGAGACCCAGTACTTC	CSVEAGTQETQYF
TRBJ1-1	-	TRBV2	14	many	TGTGCCAGCAGTGAGAGGGGGGCCGGGACTGAAGCTTTCTTT	CASSERGAGTEAFF
TRBJ1-6	-	TRBV4-1	14	few	TGCGCCAGCAGCCACAACTTTAATAATTCACCCCTCCACTTT	CASSHNFNNSPLHF
TRBJ2-3	-	TRBV20-1	14	many	TGCAGTGCTAGTGCATTGAGGGGCGCGGATACGCAGTATTTT	CSASALRGADTQYF
TRBJ2-7	TRBD2	TRBV5-1	18	many	TGCGCCAGCAGCCCTTTCAAGATCCTAGCGGGGGCGATTTACGAGCAGTACTTC	CASSPFKILAGAIYEQYF
TRBJ1-1	-	TRBV5-1	13	-	TGCGCCAGCAGCTTGGAATACAACACTGAAGCTTTCTTT	CASSLEYNTEAFF
TRBJ1-1	TRBD1	TRBV28	12	many	TGTGCCAGCAGGCGGACAGGGACTGAAGCTTTCTTT	CASRRTGTEAFF
TRBJ1-6	-	TRBV14	17	few	TGTGCCAGCAGCCAAGATCCGGTAACAGTGTATAATTCACCCCTCCACTTT	CASSQDPVTVYNSPLHF